Each of the 17 T cell receptor beta chains below was sequenced from the same sample in a study of regulatory T cells in long-lasting Graves disease. For TCR beta, libraries came from iRepertoire HTBI primers and Arm-PCR of CDR3 regions. One entry per CDR3 protein results from TCRdb running MiXCR on the multiplex PCR reads. The sample includes about 290,000 distinct CDR3 sequences, more than 20% of them seen just once. The time point was: persistent/refractory GD, antithyroid drugs over 5 years with positive TRAb. PBMC-derived RNA was used for the TCR library. Sequencing used peripheral blood mononuclear cells (PBMCs), obtained when the disease was refractory, from a patient treated with antithyroid drugs. These receptors originate from a female donor with Graves disease.

About this clonotype itself: A read error is possible here, since a much larger clone lies one base away. Here the CDR3 reads CASSLGWREPKQYF. CDR3 bases: TGTGCCAGCAGCTTAGGGTGGCGGGAGCCTAAGCAGTACTTC. The chain is built from TRBV7-2 and TRBJ2-7; 7 bases line up with TRBD2. The V and J ends lost 1 base and 8 bases, in that order; junction bases with no gene match: 8. CDR3 length: 14 amino acids. Germline V gene sequence: CDR1 SGHTA, CDR2 FQGNSA.

At least ten counts were recorded for this clonotype. This rearrangement joins TRBV2 to TRBJ1-5; D perhaps matches TRBD1 (5 bases). The CDR3 is made up of 15 amino acids. V shed 6 bases and J shed 5 bases, with 17 bases lying between them. Germline-derived CDR1 and CDR2 are SNHLY and FYNNEI. The CDR3, as DNA: TGTGCCAGCAGGGACACAGCCAACCTCTATCAGCCCCAGCATTTT. Its protein product is CASRDTANLYQPQHF.

The rearrangement uses TRBV19 and TRBJ2-5; TRBD1 is a possible D gene (5 bases). Germline V gene lookup returns CDR1 LNHDA and CDR2 SQIVND (reference sequence). Trimming took off 3 bases at V and 3 bases at J, with 8 bases between the two ends. CDR3 length: 13 residues. The CDR3 spells CASSMGREETQYF. The CDR3 nucleotides read TGTGCCAGTAGTATGGGCAGGGAAGAGACCCAGTACTTC.

Here the CDR3 DNA reads TGTGCCACCCTGGGACAGGGGGACGAAAAACTGTTTTTT. Its protein is CATLGQGDEKLFF. The chain carries TRBV2 and TRBJ1-4; 11 nucleotides line up with TRBD1. This CDR3 comprises 13 residues. V dropped 10 bases and J dropped 8; count of bases not matched to a gene: 6. Germline V gene lookup returns CDR1 SNHLY and CDR2 FYNNEI. Together with reference TRBV2 and TRBJ1-4, the CDR3 gives the full variable domain: EPEVTQTPSHQVTQMGQEVILRCVPISNHLYFYWYRQILGQKVEFLVSFYNNEISEKSEIFDDQFSVERPDGSNFTLKIRSTKLEDSAMYFCATLGQGDEKLFFGSGTQLSVL.

V gene TRBV2 combines with J gene TRBJ1-2, with D uncertain. This CDR3 is 12 amino acids long. CDR1 and CDR2 from the germline V gene are SNHLY and FYNNEI. Trimming took 7 bases from V and 2 from J, leaving 8 bases between them. CDR3 in amino acids: CASMRRNYGYTF. The DNA for the CDR3 is TGTGCCAGCATGAGGCGAAACTATGGCTACACCTTC.

This clonotype occurred a few times. V gene TRBV29-1 combines with J gene TRBJ2-1, with D tentatively TRBD2 (6 bases). Trimming took 1 base from V and 4 from J, leaving 8 bases between them. The V gene's germline CDR1 is SQVTM and CDR2 ANQGSEA. The CDR3 is made up of 13 amino acids. DNA for the CDR3: TGCAGCGTTGAAGTGGGGGGTTACAATGAGCAGTTCTTC. Translated, it gives CSVEVGGYNEQFF.

Many counts were recorded for this clonotype. The rearrangement uses TRBV2 and TRBJ2-4; D is uncertain. Germline loops: CDR1 SNHLY, CDR2 FYNNEI. The CDR3 sequence is 13 residues long. The V end was cut by 5 bases, the J end by 1 base, with 6 bases between. The CDR3 sequence: CASSNSAKNIQYF. The CDR3 DNA sequence: TGTGCCAGCAGTAACAGCGCCAAAAACATTCAGTACTTC.

There are many counts of this clonotype. This CDR3 is CASSFGETQYF. For the CDR3, the DNA is TGTGCCAGCAGCTTTGGGGAGACCCAGTACTTC. V is TRBV12-3 or TRBV12-4 and J is TRBJ2-5; D ambiguous. The CDR3 length is 11 residues. V gave up 6 bases and J gave up 5 bases, with 7 bases separating them.

The chain recombines TRBV30 with TRBJ1-2, with D possibly matching TRBD1 (6 bases). CDR1 is GTSNPN, CDR2 SVGIG, per germline (reference sequence). The CDR3 is 14 amino acids. The germline V and J ends were trimmed by 2 bases and 4 bases, with 14 bases remaining between them. As DNA, the CDR3 is TGTGCCTGGAGTACAGCGGGGGGCAGCTATGGCTACACCTTC. It codes for CAWSTAGGSYGYTF.

This clonotype was found many times. The CDR3 DNA sequence: TGTGCCAGCAGCTTTGAGGTCCGGGGTGAGCAGTACTTC. As protein: CASSFEVRGEQYF. The chain has TRBV7-6 and TRBJ2-7, with a possible D match to TRBD2 (5 bases). CDR1 is SGHVS and CDR2 is FNYEAQ in the germline V gene. V lost 3 bases and J 7 bases, leaving 13 bases between the germline ends. This CDR3 region has 13 residues.

This clonotype has a handful of counts. The chain combines TRBV27 with TRBJ2-2; perhaps TRBD1 as D (6 bases). V lost 5 bases to trimming and J lost 1 base, with 14 bases between them. The CDR3 sequence is 16 residues long. CDR1 MNHEY and CDR2 SMNVEV come from the germline V gene (reference sequence). DNA of the CDR3: TGTGCCAGCAGTGCCCTACCGGGACAGAACACCGGGGAGCTGTTTTTT. This gives the protein CASSALPGQNTGELFF.

This clonotype was found a few times. V is TRBV7-2 and J is TRBJ2-5, with a weak D call TRBD2 (7 bases). Trimming left V 5 bases short and J 5 bases short, with 18 bases between. CDR3 size: 15 residues. Germline V CDR1 and CDR2: SGHTA, FQGNSA. CDR3 protein: CASSLMGGAGETQYF. The CDR3 DNA is TGTGCCAGCAGCCTAATGGGGGGGGCTGGGGAGACCCAGTACTTC.

The rearrangement joins TRBV28 to TRBJ2-2; 7 nucleotides line up with TRBD1. The CDR3 loop spans 15 amino acids. Germline values: CDR1 MDHEN, CDR2 SYDVKM. With V trimmed by 2 bases and J by 4 bases, 4 bases remained unmatched. CDR3 sequence reads: CASSLNRGVTGELFF. CDR3 DNA: TGTGCCAGCAGTTTAAACAGGGGAGTCACCGGGGAGCTGTTTTTT. Together with reference TRBV28 and TRBJ2-2, the CDR3 gives the full variable domain: DVKVTQSSRYLVKRTGEKVFLECVQDMDHENMFWYRQDPGLGLRLIYFSYDVKMKEKGDIPEGYSVSREKKERFSLILESASTNQTSMYLCASSLNRGVTGELFFGEGSRLTVL.

This clonotype was seen just once. Possible read error: a much larger clone is one base away. Since the CDR3 does not end with the conserved phenylalanine or tryptophan, this likely comes from a read error. The J gene is TRBJ2-4, the V gene TRBV28, with no clear D. The CDR3 covers 14 residues. Germline loops: CDR1 MDHEN, CDR2 SYDVKM. Trimming removed 3 bases from V and 4 bases from J, with 10 bases in between. CDR3 loop: CASSLTLPKNIQYL. The CDR3, as DNA: TGTGCCAGCAGTTTGACCCTCCCGAAAAACATTCAGTACCTC.

This clonotype was seen at least ten times. J is TRBJ2-5 and V is TRBV6-1; the D gene is possibly TRBD1 (6 bases). Deletions cut 4 bases from V and 5 bases from J, with 14 bases between. Germline V gene data show CDR1 as MNHNS and CDR2 as SASEGT. This CDR3 is 14 amino acids long. The CDR3 loop is CASSVHRAGETQYF. In DNA, the CDR3 is TGTGCCAGCAGTGTTCACAGGGCTGGGGAGACCCAGTACTTC.

A few counts support this clonotype. This CDR3 reads CASSPGLNTDTQYF. In nucleotides, the CDR3 is TGTGCCAGCAGCCCGGGACTAAACACAGATACGCAGTATTTT. The J gene is TRBJ2-3, the V gene TRBV7-2; 7 nucleotides agree with TRBD2. CDR3 length: 14 residues. Looked up from germline, CDR1 is SGHTA and CDR2 is FQGNSA. Trimming at V came to 5 bases and at J to 2 bases, leaving 4 bases not matched to a gene.

The chain combines TRBV5-1 with TRBJ2-7; TRBD2 aligns across 11 bases. Germline V gives CDR1 SGHRS, CDR2 YFSETQ. There are 14 residues in the CDR3. V lost 1 base to trimming and J lost 6 bases; unmatched junction nucleotides: 3. CDR3 protein: CASSLWGLAAEQYF. The CDR3 nucleotides are TGCGCCAGCAGCTTGTGGGGACTAGCGGCCGAGCAGTACTTC. Combining the CDR3 with reference TRBV5-1 and TRBJ2-7 gives the whole variable domain KAGVTQTPRYLIKTRGQQVTLSCSPISGHRSVSWYQQTPGQGLQFLFEYFSETQRNKGNFPGRFSGRQFSNSRSEMNVSTLELGDSALYLCASSLWGLAAEQYFGPGTRLTVT.